This record looks at one TCR beta chain sequence and its context. Authors' methods: Amplification of reference gene primers provided the estimated nucleated cell counts. Profiling relied on immunoSEQ multiplex PCR, and the TCRdb table lists in-frame clones only, not all of them. Clone size and the V and J calls come from that table; the DNA yielded D and trimming. The sample has about 500,000 clones, around nine tenths seen once; the top ten hold roughly 8.3%. The length of the CDR3 is 14 residues. CDR1 and CDR2 from the germline V gene are LGHNA and YNFKEQ. V dropped 1 base and J dropped 7 bases, with 8 bases sitting between them. The sample belongs to a study of blood T cell repertoires in COVID-19.

Source material: peripheral blood. The TCR sequence derives from a woman in her fifties or sixties with COVID-19, enrolled during active disease. The chain couples TRBV4-2 to TRBJ1-6; no firm D call. CDR3 in DNA: TGTGCCAGCAGCCAAGCTATAAGCAATTCACCCCTCCACTTT. Protein product: CASSQAISNSPLHF.